The 17 T cell receptor beta chains given below trace back to one sample, sequenced in a study of PD-1 blockade in classical Hodgkin lymphoma. As to time point: cycle 4 day 1 (C4D1), after about 6 weeks of nivolumab. Every single patient, without exception, relapsed after autologous stem cell transplantation, and brentuximab vedotin exposure varied. Measured with immunoSEQ multiplex PCR; TCRdb has only the in-frame clones, and not every one. The table shows around 7,300 clones, with 86% occurring only once. The material was peripheral blood mononuclear cells (PBMCs), obtained before the fourth cycle of nivolumab. Source of these receptors: a human donor with classical Hodgkin lymphoma.

This chain uses TRBV7-8 with TRBJ2-1; 9 bases fit TRBD1. Germline V lookup: CDR1 SGHVS, CDR2 FQNEAQ. CDR3 length: 16 amino acids. Trimming took 2 bases from V and 5 from J; bases not matched to a gene: 7. CDR3 region: CASSLMAGTGNNEQFF. CDR3 bases: TGTGCCAGCAGCTTAATGGCCGGGACAGGGAACAATGAGCAGTTCTTC.

V gene TRBV6-4 combines with J gene TRBJ1-5; unclear D gene. V was cut by 9 bases and J by 7 bases, with 19 bases left in between. CDR1 MRHNA and CDR2 SNTAGT come from the germline V gene. The CDR3 is made up of 14 amino acids. CDR3 region: CASYSTPWRQPQHF. The DNA for the CDR3 is TGTGCCAGTTATAGCACCCCTTGGCGACAGCCCCAGCATTTT.

The chain's CDR3 is CASSLAGGRSGNTIYF. The CDR3 DNA is TGTGCCAGCAGCTTGGCCGGCGGGCGCTCTGGAAACACCATATATTTT. The chain couples TRBV5-6 to TRBJ1-3; D not resolved. The germline gives CDR1 SGHDT, CDR2 YYEEEE. The CDR3 has 16 amino acids. V shed 0 bases and J shed 0 bases, with 10 bases lying between them.

V is TRBV7-2 and J is TRBJ2-3; no firm D call. V lost 5 bases to trimming and J lost 6 bases, with 12 bases between them. Germline CDR1 SGHTA, CDR2 FQGNSA. CDR3 length: 13 amino acids. The CDR3 spells CASSPPAVDTQYF. Here the CDR3 DNA reads TGTGCCAGCAGCCCCCCCGCAGTTGATACGCAGTATTTT.

The chain couples TRBV7-8 to TRBJ2-3, with D maybe TRBD1 (5 bases). CDR1 is SGHVS and CDR2 is FQNEAQ in the germline V gene. V lost 4 bases to trimming and J lost 5 bases, with 13 bases between them. This CDR3 spans 14 amino acids. The CDR3 DNA is TGTGCCAGCAGCTCACAGCGAAGGGGAGATACGCAGTATTTT. Amino acids: CASSSQRRGDTQYF. Combining the CDR3 with reference TRBV7-8 and TRBJ2-3 gives the whole variable domain GAGVSQSPRYKVAKRGQDVALRCDPISGHVSLFWYQQALGQGPEFLTYFQNEAQLDKSGLPSDRFFAERPEGSVSTLKIQRTQQEDSAVYLCASSSQRRGDTQYFGPGTRLTVL.

V gene TRBV5-8 combines with J gene TRBJ2-7; no reliable D call. This CDR3 has 13 amino acids. V gave up 3 bases and J gave up 6 bases, with 13 bases separating them. Germline CDR1 SGHTS, CDR2 YDEGEE. The DNA for the CDR3 is TGTGCCAGCAGCTCCCCCGGATTTGTCGAGCAGTACGTC. Protein sequence: CASSSPGFVEQYV.

V usage is TRBV11-2 and J usage is TRBJ2-1; 8 nucleotides line up with TRBD2. Trimming took 5 bases from V and 2 from J; bases not matched to a gene: 5. This CDR3 has 15 residues. Germline CDR1 reads SGHAT; CDR2 reads FQNNGV. The CDR3 reads CASSPSGRAYNEQFF. The CDR3 DNA sequence: TGTGCCAGCAGCCCGAGCGGGAGAGCCTACAATGAGCAGTTCTTC.

This sequence joins TRBV5-1 and TRBJ2-1; 14 bases are a match to TRBD2. The CDR3 extends over 16 amino acids. Germline V gene data show CDR1 as SGHRS and CDR2 as YFSETQ. V dropped 4 bases and J dropped 7; count of bases not matched to a gene: 7. CDR3 protein: CASSGGLAGAGNEQFF. In nucleotides, the CDR3 is TGCGCCAGCAGCGGGGGACTAGCGGGAGCGGGGAATGAGCAGTTCTTC.

The V and J genes are TRBV6-1 and TRBJ2-4, with D perhaps matching TRBD2 (6 bases). Germline-derived CDR1 and CDR2 are MNHNS and SASEGT. This CDR3 has 18 residues. V was cut by 2 bases and J by 7 bases, with 24 bases left in between. The CDR3 DNA is TGTGCCAGCAGTGAAAGGAGACAGAGGGTCCTTGGGGGGAACATTCAGTACTTC. This encodes CASSERRQRVLGGNIQYF.

This clone was seen just once. The chain uses TRBV5-5 and TRBJ1-1; 7 bases are shared with TRBD1. Per germline, CDR1 SGHKS and CDR2 YYEKEE (reference sequence). Trimming took 4 bases from V and 5 from J; bases not matched to a gene: 8. This CDR3 is 14 amino acids long. CDR3 residues: CASSGGQSRTEAFF. CDR3 nucleotide sequence: TGTGCCAGCAGCGGGGGACAGTCTCGTACTGAAGCTTTCTTT.

The J gene is TRBJ2-3, the V gene TRBV19, with D possibly matching TRBD1 (5 bases). Trimming shortened V by 2 bases and J by 4 bases, and 13 bases separated the two germline ends. Per the germline V gene, CDR1 is LNHDA and CDR2 is SQIVND (reference sequence). The CDR3 totals 15 residues. In DNA, the CDR3 is TGTGCCAGTAGTATACTGCAGGGCAGGGCAGATACGCAGTATTTT. Translating gives CASSILQGRADTQYF. Variable domain in full (rest from reference TRBV19 and TRBJ2-3): DGGITQSPKYLFRKEGQNVTLSCEQNLNHDAMYWYRQDPGQGLRLIYYSQIVNDFQKGDIAEGYSVSREKKESFPLTVTSAQKNPTAFYLCASSILQGRADTQYFGPGTRLTVL.

This rearrangement joins TRBV19 to TRBJ2-1; D may be TRBD1 (6 bases). CDR1 and CDR2 (germline): LNHDA, SQIVND (reference sequence). Trimming cost V 10 bases and J 8 bases, with 21 bases left between them. CDR3 length equals 14 residues. CDR3 in DNA: TGTGCCATAAGCTCGCAGGGGTCTCGGGATGAGCAGTTCTTC. Protein sequence: CAISSQGSRDEQFF.

The count of this clone is one. This sequence joins TRBV18 and TRBJ2-3; unclear D gene. Germline values: CDR1 KGHSH, CDR2 LQKENI. The length of the CDR3 is 13 residues. Trimming cost V 1 base and J 5 bases, with 7 bases left between them. The CDR3 loop is CASSPRVIDTQYF. The CDR3, as DNA: TGTGCCAGCTCACCACGGGTGATAGATACGCAGTATTTT.

The rearrangement links TRBV6-6 to TRBJ2-1; D unclear. The CDR3 length is 16 residues. In germline, CDR1 is MNHNY, CDR2 SVGAGI (reference sequence). Trimming took off 6 bases at V and 0 bases at J, with 15 bases between the two ends. Here the CDR3 DNA reads TGTGCCAGCAGGAAAGGGCCGACTCGCTCCTACAATGAGCAGTTCTTC. Translation: CASRKGPTRSYNEQFF.

This chain joins TRBV30 and TRBJ1-5; no reliable D call. The CDR3 has 14 amino acids. Trimming took 5 bases from V and 0 from J, leaving 11 bases between them. Per germline, CDR1 GTSNPN and CDR2 SVGIG (reference sequence). The DNA for the CDR3 is TGTGCCTGGCCCCAACGTAATAGCAATCAGCCCCAGCATTTT. Residues: CAWPQRNSNQPQHF.

V and J are TRBV6-5 and TRBJ1-6; D gene ambiguous. The CDR3 sequence is 15 residues long. Germline CDR1 MNHEY, CDR2 SVGAGI. V dropped 0 bases and J dropped 8 bases, with 11 bases sitting between them. In DNA, the CDR3 is TGTGCCAGCAGTTACTCGCGGCTTTTATATTCACCCCTCCACTTT. Residues: CASSYSRLLYSPLHF.

This sequence joins TRBV19 and TRBJ2-2, with a tentative D call TRBD1 (5 bases). Germline lookup yields CDR1 LNHDA and CDR2 SQIVND (reference sequence). CDR3 size: 13 residues. V lost 6 bases and J lost 4, with 9 bases in between. CDR3 DNA: TGTGCCAGTAGGAACAGGCCCACCGGGGAGCTGTTTTTT. This encodes CASRNRPTGELFF.